The clone carrying this T cell receptor beta chain came up once. Its antigen is as yet unknown. This record belongs to a study of vaccination effects on CD4 cells after COVID-19. Overall study context: It was a median of 72 days after the second dose that post-vaccine samples were obtained.

Here immunoSEQ multiplex PCR was the method, and the copy in TCRdb shows in-frame clones only, minus some. Of about 81,000 clones in the sample, 60% to 80% are singletons; the top ten hold more than 1%. Germline V gene data show CDR1 as SNHLY and CDR2 as FYNNEI. The CDR3 is made up of 15 amino acids. V shed 2 bases and J shed 7 bases, with 15 bases lying between them. In the ViraFEST assay, antigen-specific CD4+ clonotypes were identified by expansion after peptide-pool stimulation. Investigators separated out CD4+ T cells once 10 days of culture had passed. All participants had two doses of either the BNT162b2 or mRNA-1273 vaccine.

The sample here was CD4+ T cells from PBMCs cultured with HCoV-OC43 spike peptides, taken after COVID-19 vaccination. Regarding subset: HCoV-OC43 spike overlapping peptide pool stimulation. The sequence was obtained from a human donor who received a COVID-19 vaccine. J is TRBJ1-5 and V is TRBV2, with a possible D match to TRBD1 (6 bases). CDR3 protein: CASSEWAGGRQPQHF. CDR3 DNA: TGTGCCAGCAGTGAATGGGCCGGGGGCAGGCAGCCCCAGCATTTT. Full variable domain (outside the CDR3, taken from reference TRBV2 and TRBJ1-5): EPEVTQTPSHQVTQMGQEVILRCVPISNHLYFYWYRQILGQKVEFLVSFYNNEISEKSEIFDDQFSVERPDGSNFTLKIRSTKLEDSAMYFCASSEWAGGRQPQHFGDGTRLSIL.